This TCR beta chain was recovered during a study of CD8 T cells in Susac syndrome. This CDR3 contains 15 residues. From germline, CDR1 is MDHEN and CDR2 SYDVKM. Trimming pared 1 base from V and 5 bases from J, leaving 13 bases between. An amount of RNA that ranged from roughly 0.5 to 1 ug was reverse transcribed with random hexamers. TCRdb processed the immunoSEQ multiplex PCR reads anew with MiXCR; each CDR3 protein has one entry. The table has about 240,000 distinct CDR3 sequences, about 96% seen once; the top ten hold 0.1%. Recently defined diagnostic criteria for definite or probable disease were fulfilled by Susac syndrome patients.

The chain links TRBV28 to TRBJ2-3; D uncertain. The sample was CD4+ T cells from PBMCs. The sequence came from a human donor with Susac syndrome. The CDR3 DNA is TGTGCCAGCAGTTTATTCGTTCCCCATGAAGATACGCAGTATTTT. Translated, it gives CASSLFVPHEDTQYF.